This TCR beta chain was sequenced for a study of T-cell reconstitution after alpha-beta-depleted transplantation in children. For TCRbeta, the library was prepared with unique molecular identifiers. Using its own MiXCR run on the PCR reads, TCRdb lists one record per CDR3 protein. The table shows about 16,000 distinct CDR3 sequences, with roughly 7.1% occurring only once. This sample comprised PBMCs, mostly from graft donor cells, obtained 60 days after TCRalphabeta/CD19-depleted stem cell transplant. The clonotype originates from a boy younger than two who had a stem cell transplant for Wiskott-Aldrich syndrome, so the T cells may come from the graft donor.

CDR3 residues: CASSLYLGGNYNEQFF. In DNA form, the CDR3 reads TGCGCCAGCAGCCTCTACCTAGGGGGCAACTACAATGAGCAGTTCTTC. This chain connects TRBV5-1 to TRBJ2-1; 7 bases map to TRBD1. The ends lost 4 bases at V and 3 bases at J; junction bases unmatched: 10. CDR1 and CDR2 (germline): SGHRS, YFSETQ. The length of the CDR3 is 16 residues.